One sample yielded the 32 T cell receptor beta chains listed below, sequenced in a study of cytomegalovirus exposure and HLA in healthy donors. Produced via immunoSEQ multiplex PCR; TCRdb's table is partial and in-frame only. The sample has fewer than 120,000 clones, roughly 87% seen once; the top ten hold around 1.9%. Sequences were obtained from PBMCs. Every receptor here comes from a young woman in good health and CMV-seronegative.

The chain recombines TRBV4-1 with TRBJ2-7, with 7 bases lining up with TRBD1. V was pared by 11 bases and J by 3 bases, with 10 bases of the junction left unmatched. This CDR3 is built from 13 residues. CDR1 MGHRA and CDR2 YSYEKL come from the germline V gene. The CDR3 sequence: CAPARDSHYEQYF. Here the CDR3 DNA reads TGCGCCCCTGCACGGGACAGTCACTACGAGCAGTACTTC.

V is TRBV9 and J is TRBJ1-2; TRBD1 might be the D (5 bases). V was shortened by 0 bases and J by 1 base, with 13 bases between the two germline ends. Germline CDR1 SGDLS, CDR2 YYNGEE. The CDR3 is 16 amino acids. This CDR3 reads CASSVAPGSLNYGYTF. The CDR3 coding sequence is TGTGCCAGCAGCGTAGCACCAGGGTCCCTTAACTATGGCTACACCTTC.

This chain connects TRBV2 to TRBJ1-5, with no clear D. This CDR3 has 17 residues. CDR1 SNHLY and CDR2 FYNNEI come from the germline V gene. Trimming stripped 0 bases from V and 0 bases from J, with 12 bases between. The CDR3 protein is CASSEALRAYSNQPQHF. The CDR3 nucleotides read TGTGCCAGCAGTGAAGCGCTTCGCGCGTATAGCAATCAGCCCCAGCATTTT.

Only a few counts were recorded for this clone. V is TRBV15 and J is TRBJ1-1; D call uncertain. Germline lookup yields CDR1 LNHNV and CDR2 YYDKDF (reference sequence). Trimming removed 0 bases at V and 1 base at J, with 18 bases between. This CDR3 is built from 18 residues. The CDR3 here is CATSRDLNTPLANTEAFF. CDR3 nucleotide sequence: TGTGCCACCAGCAGAGATCTTAACACACCTCTGGCGAACACTGAAGCTTTCTTT.

This clone was found a few times. The chain recombines TRBV4-3 with TRBJ1-5; D is possibly TRBD1 (5 bases). This CDR3 has 15 residues. Trimming removed 0 bases from V and 3 bases from J, with 9 bases in between. Germline assignment: CDR1 LGHNA and CDR2 YSLEER. CDR3 in DNA: TGCGCCAGCAGCCAAGACAGGGATGACAATCAGCCCCAGCATTTT. Its translation is CASSQDRDDNQPQHF.

The gene calls are TRBV6-1 and TRBJ1-2; TRBD1 matches 10 bases. V shed 4 bases and J 3 bases; nucleotides not matched to a gene: 5. This CDR3 spans 15 amino acids. Germline V gene data show CDR1 as MNHNS and CDR2 as SASEGT. CDR3 residues: CASSARTGGDYGYTF. The CDR3 DNA is TGTGCCAGCAGTGCCCGGACAGGGGGGGACTATGGCTACACCTTC.

The V and J genes are TRBV7-2 and TRBJ1-1; 8 bases fit TRBD1. There are 14 residues in the CDR3. Germline CDR1 reads SGHTA; CDR2 reads FQGNSA. J lost 3 bases, V lost 3 bases, and 3 bases had no gene match. CDR3 region: CASSFDRGDTEAFF. The CDR3 coding sequence is TGTGCCAGCAGCTTCGACAGGGGCGACACTGAAGCTTTCTTT.

The V gene is TRBV6-5, the J gene TRBJ2-2; possibly TRBD2 for D (7 bases). The CDR3 has 15 amino acids. Germline V gene data show CDR1 as MNHEY and CDR2 as SVGAGI. The V and J ends lost 7 bases and 6 bases respectively, with 18 bases between them. CDR3: CASTPRGGVAGELFF. The CDR3 DNA reads as TGTGCCAGCACCCCCCGAGGGGGGGTTGCCGGGGAGCTGTTTTTT.

The V call is TRBV28, the J call TRBJ2-2, with D tentatively TRBD2 (6 bases). V lost 4 bases and J lost 6, with 18 bases in between. Germline CDR1 and CDR2: MDHEN and SYDVKM. The CDR3 is made up of 16 amino acids. The CDR3 reads CASSSPPGDQAGELFF. The CDR3 bases are TGTGCCAGCAGTTCCCCTCCGGGGGATCAGGCCGGGGAGCTGTTTTTT.

The V call is TRBV29-1, the J call TRBJ2-3; 7 bases fit TRBD1. Germline CDR1 and CDR2: SQVTM and ANQGSEA. The CDR3 has 14 residues. With V trimmed by 8 bases and J by 6 bases, 14 bases remained unmatched. In DNA form, the CDR3 reads TGCAGCCTACTGGGGACAGCTGAGATGGATACGCAGTATTTT. It encodes CSLLGTAEMDTQYF.

The rearrangement joins TRBV28 to TRBJ1-2; 7 bases are shared with TRBD1. CDR3 length: 13 residues. Trimming removed 8 bases from V and 5 bases from J; junction bases left unmatched: 8. Germline CDR1 and CDR2: MDHEN and SYDVKM. The CDR3 region is CASLETGRYGYTF. Written as DNA, the CDR3 is TGTGCCAGCCTCGAGACAGGGAGGTATGGCTACACCTTC.

J is TRBJ1-6 and V is TRBV30; D is perhaps TRBD1 (5 bases). Trimming cost V 2 bases and J 4 bases, with 9 bases left between them. The germline gives CDR1 GTSNPN, CDR2 SVGIG (reference sequence). There are 14 residues in the CDR3. Here the CDR3 reads CAWSRQQYNSPLHF. CDR3 nucleotides: TGTGCCTGGAGTCGACAGCAATATAATTCACCCCTCCACTTT.

The chain employs TRBV27 and TRBJ1-2; TRBD1 agrees at 8 bases. V lost 10 bases and J lost 4; bases outside the gene matches: 14. Germline CDR1 reads MNHEY; CDR2 reads SMNVEV (reference sequence). The CDR3 spans 15 residues. DNA for the CDR3: TGTGCCACCCGGAAACCAGGGGGCGCCGTCTATGGCTACACCTTC. It encodes CATRKPGGAVYGYTF.

The rearrangement links TRBV27 to TRBJ1-5; TRBD1 matches 7 bases. Trimming removed 6 bases from V and 6 bases from J; junction bases left unmatched: 11. The germline V gene encodes CDR1 MNHEY and CDR2 SMNVEV (reference sequence). The CDR3 is 15 residues long. The CDR3 region has the DNA TGTGCCAGCAGAAGACAGGGACATCTGGGTCAGCCCCAGCATTTT. It encodes CASRRQGHLGQPQHF.

This clone was recorded once. At one end the junction does not follow the germline gene, possibly because of a read error. V gene TRBV7-7 combines with J gene TRBJ2-2; 10 nucleotides match TRBD1. The germline V gene encodes CDR1 SSHAT and CDR2 FNYEAQ (reference sequence). The CDR3 is 15 residues long. The chain's CDR3 is CASSPWTGGTGELFF. DNA for the CDR3: TGTGCTAGCAGCCCCTGGACAGGGGGCACCGGGGAGCTGTTTTTT.

The rearrangement joins TRBV28 to TRBJ1-3; D gene unclear. V was cut by 10 bases and J by 2 bases, with 6 bases left in between. The CDR3 is 11 residues long. Germline CDR1 is MDHEN and CDR2 is SYDVKM. In DNA form, the CDR3 reads TGTGCCACCATCACTGGAAACACCATATATTTT. It yields the protein CATITGNTIYF.

The sample holds one count of this clone. V usage is TRBV11-2 and J usage is TRBJ2-7, with D possibly being TRBD2 (5 bases). Trimming took off 5 bases at V and 11 bases at J, with 19 bases between the two ends. The germline V gene encodes CDR1 SGHAT and CDR2 FQNNGV. This CDR3 has 13 residues. CDR3 sequence: CASSLTPDFQKYF. In DNA, the CDR3 is TGTGCCAGCAGCCTGACTCCGGACTTTCAGAAGTACTTC.

The chain couples TRBV20-1 to TRBJ2-7; no firm D call. CDR3 length: 11 amino acids. CDR1 and CDR2 from the germline V gene are DFQATT and SNEGSKA (reference sequence). V was cut by 1 base and J by 5 bases, with 6 bases left in between. The CDR3 DNA follows: TGCAGTGCTAGAGTCTACCACGAGCAGTACTTC. Protein: CSARVYHEQYF.

The chain couples TRBV28 to TRBJ2-7, with D perhaps TRBD1 (8 bases). The CDR3 length is 13 residues. Germline-derived CDR1 and CDR2 are MDHEN and SYDVKM. Deletions cut 8 bases from V and 5 bases from J, with 16 bases between. The CDR3 reads CASSHRGGNEQYF. Written as DNA, the CDR3 is TGTGCCAGCTCTCACAGGGGGGGCAACGAGCAGTACTTC.

The CDR3 DNA follows: TGTGCCAGCAGTGGACAGGGGGGAGGCACAGATACGCAGTATTTT. This encodes CASSGQGGGTDTQYF. The chain has TRBV6-4 and TRBJ2-3, with 9 nucleotides matching TRBD1. Germline V gene sequence: CDR1 MRHNA, CDR2 SNTAGT. The J segment lost 1 base and the V segment lost 4 bases, leaving 3 bases of the junction unmatched. The CDR3 is 15 residues long.

This sequence joins TRBV6-6 and TRBJ2-5; D is unresolved. Trimming left V 2 bases short and J 9 bases short, with 13 bases between. The germline CDR1 and CDR2 sequences are MNHNY and SVGAGI (reference sequence). CDR3 length: 13 residues. The CDR3 sequence is CASSYDSGWSQYF. The CDR3 region has the DNA TGTGCCAGCAGTTACGACTCCGGGTGGTCCCAGTACTTC.

V and J are TRBV4-1 and TRBJ1-3; D remains ambiguous. In germline, CDR1 is MGHRA, CDR2 YSYEKL. V dropped 0 bases and J dropped 0 bases, with 12 bases sitting between them. The CDR3 is 17 amino acids. The CDR3 spells CASSQDWAPNSGNTIYF. The CDR3 DNA sequence: TGCGCCAGCAGCCAAGATTGGGCTCCAAACTCTGGAAACACCATATATTTT.

V gene TRBV6-5 combines with J gene TRBJ2-2; TRBD2 agrees at 8 bases. Germline assignment: CDR1 MNHEY and CDR2 SVGAGI. J lost 4 bases, V lost 5 bases, and 6 bases had no gene match. CDR3 length equals 15 residues. The CDR3 region is CASSTGTRGTGELFF. Written as DNA, the CDR3 is TGTGCCAGCAGTACCGGGACTAGGGGCACCGGGGAGCTGTTTTTT.

The chain combines TRBV27 with TRBJ2-6; D possibly corresponds to TRBD2 (5 bases). Per the germline V gene, CDR1 is MNHEY and CDR2 is SMNVEV (reference sequence). Trimming removed 4 bases from V and 4 bases from J, with 11 bases in between. CDR3 size: 15 residues. The CDR3 reads CASSSPGSGANVLTF. The DNA for the CDR3 is TGTGCCAGCAGTTCCCCGGGATCCGGGGCCAACGTCCTGACTTTC.

This chain joins TRBV6-5 and TRBJ1-4; 9 bases line up with TRBD1. The germline V gene has CDR1 MNHEY and CDR2 SVGAGI. The CDR3 has 15 residues. The trim removed 7 bases at V and 5 bases at J, leaving 8 bases unmatched. CDR3 amino acids: CASIDTGTGNEKLFF. The CDR3, as DNA: TGTGCCAGCATCGATACCGGGACAGGGAATGAAAAACTGTTTTTT.

The rearrangement joins TRBV29-1 to TRBJ1-5; TRBD1 is a possible D gene (6 bases). CDR3 length equals 12 residues. Trimming cost V 4 bases and J 6 bases, with 10 bases left between them. From germline, CDR1 is SQVTM and CDR2 ANQGSEA. Written as DNA, the CDR3 is TGCAGCGTTGGGGGGGGGCCTCAGCCCCAGCATTTT. Its translation: CSVGGGPQPQHF.

The genes are TRBV5-1 and TRBJ1-4; D call uncertain. The CDR3 runs to 15 residues. In germline, CDR1 is SGHRS, CDR2 YFSETQ. V lost 7 bases, J lost 0 bases, and 13 bases lay in between. The DNA for the CDR3 is TGCGCCAGCGGTGGAGGACCTGCAACTAATGAAAAACTGTTTTTT. This gives the protein CASGGGPATNEKLFF. Drawing the rest from reference TRBV5-1 and TRBJ1-4, the complete variable domain is KAGVTQTPRYLIKTRGQQVTLSCSPISGHRSVSWYQQTPGQGLQFLFEYFSETQRNKGNFPGRFSGRQFSNSRSEMNVSTLELGDSALYLCASGGGPATNEKLFFGSGTQLSVL.

The CDR3 DNA reads TGCGCCAGCAGCCTCCCGACAGGGGTTAATGAAAAACTGTTTTTT. Its protein is CASSLPTGVNEKLFF. This rearrangement joins TRBV4-1 to TRBJ1-4, with 8 bases aligning to TRBD1. V trimming: 4 bases; J trimming: 4 bases; junction bases outside the gene matches: 5. Germline CDR1 is MGHRA and CDR2 is YSYEKL. This CDR3 comprises 15 residues.

The V call is TRBV7-2, the J call TRBJ1-2; D not resolved. V was trimmed by 10 bases and J by 0 bases, leaving 15 bases between them. The CDR3 has 14 residues. The germline V gene has CDR1 SGHTA and CDR2 FQGNSA. CDR3 sequence (DNA): TGTGCCACCCGTCTTGGAGGGTCTAACTATGGCTACACCTTC. Protein sequence: CATRLGGSNYGYTF.

The V call is TRBV6-1, the J call TRBJ1-2; weak D call: TRBD1 (5 bases). V shed 10 bases and J shed 4 bases, with 16 bases lying between them. CDR3 length: 13 amino acids. CDR1 is MNHNS, CDR2 SASEGT, per germline. The CDR3 DNA sequence: TGTGCCATCCTTATGTGGGGGGTCTATGGCTACACCTTC. Translated: CAILMWGVYGYTF.

V gene TRBV4-2 combines with J gene TRBJ1-5; 9 bases fit TRBD1. The CDR3 sequence is 16 residues long. Germline V lookup: CDR1 LGHNA, CDR2 YNFKEQ. With 0 bases clipped from V and 4 bases from J, the junction kept 4 bases outside the gene matches. Written as DNA, the CDR3 is TGTGCCAGCAGCCAAGAAAAGGACAGGGGTAATCAGCCCCAGCATTTT. It specifies CASSQEKDRGNQPQHF.

The chain joins TRBV19 to TRBJ1-6; 8 bases map to TRBD1. The ends lost 6 bases at V and 7 bases at J; junction bases unmatched: 8. Germline loops: CDR1 LNHDA, CDR2 SQIVND (reference sequence). The CDR3 has 15 residues. CDR3 in amino acids: CASRGGQGTNSPLHF. CDR3 nucleotide sequence: TGTGCCAGTAGGGGAGGACAGGGAACGAATTCACCCCTCCACTTT.